Below, one TCR beta chain is given with its context. The antigen is not known. Sequencing targeted TCR beta in blood CD8+ and CD4+ T cells. These data belong to a study of CD8 T cells in Susac syndrome. Study-wide results and limits: The study acknowledged a relatively small number of individuals in its TCR sequencing and HLA analysis.

Random hexamers served to reverse transcribe roughly 0.5 to 1 ug RNA. A multiplex approach, immunoSEQ multiplex PCR, amplified TCR beta CDR3 across 54 Vbeta and 13 Jbeta. TCRdb reprocessed the immunoSEQ multiplex PCR reads with MiXCR, giving one entry per CDR3 protein. The sample holds 250,000 to 300,000 distinct CDR3 sequences; 85% are singletons and the top ten take roughly 0.21%. Per the germline V gene, CDR1 is SGHNT and CDR2 is YYREEE (reference sequence). V was cut by 1 base and J by 2 bases, with 21 bases left in between. This CDR3 contains 19 residues. The chain is built from TRBV5-4 and TRBJ2-2; weak D call: TRBD1 (5 bases). This sequence originates from a human donor with multiple sclerosis. The sequenced sample was CD8+ T cells from PBMCs. Written as DNA, the CDR3 is TGTGCCAGCAGCTTGTGGCAGGGTCCACGGGTCCACAACACCGGGGAGCTGTTTTTT. It translates to CASSLWQGPRVHNTGELFF. The full variable domain, in which reference TRBV5-4 and TRBJ2-2 provide the parts outside the CDR3, is ETGVTQSPTHLIKTRGQQVTLRCSSQSGHNTVSWYQQALGQGPQFIFQYYREEENGRGNFPPRFSGLQFPNYSSELNVNALELDDSALYLCASSLWQGPRVHNTGELFFGEGSRLTVL.